This T cell receptor (beta chain) is from a study of cytomegalovirus exposure and HLA in healthy donors. Overall study results and limits: In vitro work confirmed that three CMV-associated chains recognize CMV antigens. Cytomegalovirus status, reportedly, was diagnosed with high specificity and sensitivity by the classifier. The investigators catalogued 164 TCR beta chains as cytomegalovirus-associated. It was found in a later analysis that first-cohort TCR clusters tended to co-occur in the 120 validation repertoires.

Germline V gene data show CDR1 as MDHEN and CDR2 as SYDVKM. Unmatched junction bases numbered 10, after V lost 7 bases and J lost 7 bases. There are 15 residues in the CDR3. This clone was counted once. Its specificity is not known. Data came from immunoSEQ multiplex PCR; TCRdb stores just in-frame clones and leaves some out. The sample lists hundreds of thousands of clones, 80% to 90% occurring once. Sequencing input: PBMCs. The sequence derives from a woman younger than 30 in good health and CMV-seronegative. The chain is built from TRBV28 and TRBJ1-5; TRBD1 matches at 10 bases. The CDR3 coding sequence is TGTGCCAGCACCTCCATCGGGACAGGGGACCAGCCCCAGCATTTT. Translated: CASTSIGTGDQPQHF.